This TCR beta chain was observed in a study of cytomegalovirus exposure and HLA in healthy donors. Findings and limits, study-wide: HLA alleles showed associations with 15,000 to 20,000 TCR beta sequences in a later analysis, at a 0.05 false discovery rate. From TCR beta sequences, most subjects' HLA-A and HLA-B alleles were reportedly predicted accurately. In a later analysis, CMV-associated beta chains were mostly HLA-associated, it appeared.

Germline values: CDR1 SGHNT, CDR2 YYREEE (reference sequence). This CDR3 is 17 amino acids long. V lost 5 bases, J lost 5 bases, and 24 bases lay in between. Primers included in the PCR were 60 Vbeta and 13 Jbeta primers. Methods used by the authors: Per a later analysis, the number of unique TCR beta chains was approximately 80 million, of which about 10 million were shared. Repertoires were generated with immunoSEQ multiplex PCR, while TCRdb's copy carries only in-frame clones and drops some. V and J calls and clone size are as listed in that table; D and trimming were resolved from the DNA. Found here are some 200,000 clones, roughly 13% of them singletons; the top ten hold approximately 8.4%. This clone was seen only a few times. Its target is unknown.

The chain links TRBV5-4 to TRBJ2-3, with D possibly matching TRBD1 (5 bases). Material for sequencing was PBMCs. This TCR was sampled from a man aged 50-60 years in good health and CMV-seropositive. The CDR3 coding sequence is TGTGCCAGCAGTCTCTCCCCCAGGGCGGCCTTTGGAGATACGCAGTATTTT. Its translation is CASSLSPRAAFGDTQYF.